This entry lists 2 T cell receptor beta chains sequenced from one sample in a study of cytomegalovirus exposure and HLA in healthy donors. PCR primers comprised 60 Vbeta and 13 Jbeta primers. Sequenced by immunoSEQ multiplex PCR; TCRdb stores in-frame clones only, minus some. The top ten hold approximately 14% of the sample, which has 70,000 to 95,000 clones, roughly 83% seen once. Sample: PBMCs. The receptors shown here come from a middle-aged woman in good health and CMV-seropositive.

This chain links TRBV15 with TRBJ1-5; weak D call: TRBD1 (5 bases). Per germline, CDR1 LNHNV and CDR2 YYDKDF (reference sequence). The length of the CDR3 is 15 residues. Trimming pared 3 bases from V and 2 bases from J, leaving 11 bases between. The CDR3 bases are TGTGCCACCAGCAGGGAAGACAGTGGCAATCAGCCCCAGCATTTT. It translates to CATSREDSGNQPQHF.

CDR3 nucleotides: TGTGCCAGCAGCCGATATGGGGGGGGCAAACAAGAGACCCAGTACTTC. Protein: CASSRYGGGKQETQYF. The rearrangement joins TRBV11-1 to TRBJ2-5, with D possibly TRBD2 on 7 matching bases. The CDR3 consists of 16 residues. V lost 5 bases, J lost 2 bases, and 18 bases lay in between. Looked up from germline, CDR1 is SGHAT and CDR2 is FQDESV (reference sequence).